Listed below are T cell receptor beta chains from one sample, sequenced in a study of response to subunit inactivated influenza vaccine. One entry per CDR3 protein results from TCRdb running MiXCR on the RT-PCR reads. The sample lists fewer than 700,000 distinct CDR3 sequences, approximately 13% occurring once. Sequenced here: PBMCs from blood, sampled more than 35 days after vaccination. Receptor source: a man in his forties or fifties who received an inactivated influenza vaccine. Both conserved end residues are part of each CDR3.

v_gene: TRBV10-3; CDR3aa: CAIGLAATDTQYF
v_gene: TRBV7-2; CDR3aa: CASTVNLVDTEAFF
v_gene: TRBV20-1; CDR3aa: CSARATSGGSTDTQYF
v_gene: TRBV4-3; CDR3aa: CASSRRENTEAFF
v_gene: TRBV12-3/TRBV12-4; CDR3aa: CASSLEPGVEKLFF
v_gene: TRBV2; CDR3aa: CASSKDRAAGDTQYF
v_gene: TRBV29-1; CDR3aa: CSVATWQANTEAFF
v_gene: TRBV6-1; CDR3aa: CASSQIGGTTKYEQYF
v_gene: TRBV29-1; CDR3aa: CSVGGLAGVEQYF
v_gene: TRBV7-9; CDR3aa: CASSRGQDREKLFF
v_gene: TRBV29-1; CDR3aa: CSARGLALETQYF
v_gene: TRBV12-3/TRBV12-4; CDR3aa: CASSFVGTNTEAFF
v_gene: TRBV5-1; CDR3aa: CASSGGTSGLSNEQFF
v_gene: TRBV10-3; CDR3aa: CAISERDILYNEQFF
v_gene: TRBV7-3; CDR3aa: CASSPWTGGEQYF
v_gene: TRBV5-1; CDR3aa: CASSHIPSFSTDTQYF
v_gene: TRBV15; CDR3aa: CATSRVREGAYNEQFF
v_gene: TRBV5-1; CDR3aa: CATSTGDGENTEAFF
v_gene: TRBV20-1; CDR3aa: CSASAGPSEETQYF
v_gene: TRBV3-1; CDR3aa: CASRQLASSYNEQFF
v_gene: TRBV24-1; CDR3aa: CATSDPRGNQPQHF
v_gene: TRBV20-1; CDR3aa: CSARASSGRSYNEQFF
v_gene: TRBV12-3/TRBV12-4; CDR3aa: CASTTRGHQETQYF
v_gene: TRBV20-1; CDR3aa: CSARDPGTYEQYF
v_gene: TRBV12-3/TRBV12-4; CDR3aa: CASSFKGNEQYF
v_gene: TRBV6-1; CDR3aa: CASRPDSVVQETQYF
v_gene: TRBV3-1; CDR3aa: CASSQALGDYTGELFF
v_gene: TRBV7-3; CDR3aa: CASSKGTVTYNEQFF
v_gene: TRBV15; CDR3aa: CATSREQARDNEQFF
v_gene: TRBV4-3; CDR3aa: CASSQGLAVNEKLFF
v_gene: TRBV19; CDR3aa: CASSIQVILSGANVLTF
v_gene: TRBV20-1; CDR3aa: CSAIPWTSGTDTQYF
v_gene: TRBV7-9; CDR3aa: CASSQSGTGRGETQYF
v_gene: TRBV29-1; CDR3aa: CSVGPGQGRSEAFF
v_gene: TRBV11-3; CDR3aa: CASSSRQGEGQPQHF
v_gene: TRBV7-9; CDR3aa: CASSLLANEQFF
v_gene: TRBV27; CDR3aa: CASSRRPGQRSYEQYF
v_gene: TRBV7-8; CDR3aa: CASSPSGGGRSNQPQHF
v_gene: TRBV7-2; CDR3aa: CASSPLGGLTDTQYF
v_gene: TRBV5-1; CDR3aa: CASSLEPGGVAGYTF
v_gene: TRBV3-1; CDR3aa: CASSQLIHEQFF
v_gene: TRBV11-2; CDR3aa: CASSPRGTRNTGELFF
v_gene: TRBV4-3; CDR3aa: CASSQELAATYEQYF
v_gene: TRBV5-1; CDR3aa: CASSQGQGGLYEQYF
v_gene: TRBV5-5; CDR3aa: CASSLEGLMNTEAFF
v_gene: TRBV7-8; CDR3aa: CASRPTTLPRKYF
v_gene: TRBV20-1; CDR3aa: CSVGGWVTDTQYF
v_gene: TRBV7-2; CDR3aa: CASSLRATDTEAFF